This paragraph reports one T cell receptor beta chain. The entry originates in a study of cytomegalovirus exposure and HLA in healthy donors. PCR was performed using 60 Vbeta and 13 Jbeta primers. Authors' methods: In a later analysis, 8.5 million to 14 million of tens of millions of unique beta chains occurred in at least two donors. Data came from immunoSEQ multiplex PCR; TCRdb stores just in-frame clones and leaves some out. Clone size and the V and J calls come from that table; the DNA yielded D and trimming. The sample contains 220,000 or so clones, around 86% of which appear only once. This TCR came from a woman aged 35 to 49 in good health and CMV-seronegative. The sequencing input was PBMCs.

The CDR3 DNA reads TGTGCCAGCTCACCCAGGACAGGAGCTTTGAACACTGAAGCTTTCTTT. Translating gives CASSPRTGALNTEAFF. The rearrangement uses TRBV18 and TRBJ1-1; 7 nucleotides align to TRBD1. Germline CDR1 and CDR2: KGHSH and LQKENI. The V gene end was trimmed by 3 bases and the J gene end by 0 bases; junction bases not matched to a gene: 7. The CDR3 has 16 residues.